This T cell receptor (beta chain) appears in the sequencing data of a study of CD8+CD57+ T cells in acquired aplastic anemia. Study overall: Sorting CD4+ and CD8+ cells gave DNA averaging roughly 3.2 ug.

General study results and limits: In CD8+ cells, Simpson's diversity showed no significant difference between patients and controls. It was found that roughly 29 CD8+ CDR3 sequences were shared between patients and controls.

Genomic DNA served as template for TCR beta VDJ and CDR3 profiling. TCRdb re-called the reads through MiXCR, storing one row per CDR3 protein. This table holds over 150,000 distinct CDR3 sequences, 71% found once. Comment on this clonotype: The antigen remains unidentified.

Those patients picked for sequencing had displayed CD8+CD57+ cell expansion on flow cytometry. The source is a human donor with aplastic anemia. The sequencing input was sorted CD4+, CD8+, or CD8+CD57+ T cells (not recorded which) from PBMCs.

CDR3 nucleotide sequence: TGTGCCAGCAGGGGGATAGGTCCGGGTGAGCAGTTCTTC. Protein sequence: CASRGIGPGEQFF. This rearrangement joins TRBV25-1 to TRBJ2-1; D gene uncertain. Trimming pared 6 bases from V and 9 bases from J, leaving 15 bases between. There are 13 residues in the CDR3. The germline V gene encodes CDR1 MGHDK and CDR2 SYGVNS.